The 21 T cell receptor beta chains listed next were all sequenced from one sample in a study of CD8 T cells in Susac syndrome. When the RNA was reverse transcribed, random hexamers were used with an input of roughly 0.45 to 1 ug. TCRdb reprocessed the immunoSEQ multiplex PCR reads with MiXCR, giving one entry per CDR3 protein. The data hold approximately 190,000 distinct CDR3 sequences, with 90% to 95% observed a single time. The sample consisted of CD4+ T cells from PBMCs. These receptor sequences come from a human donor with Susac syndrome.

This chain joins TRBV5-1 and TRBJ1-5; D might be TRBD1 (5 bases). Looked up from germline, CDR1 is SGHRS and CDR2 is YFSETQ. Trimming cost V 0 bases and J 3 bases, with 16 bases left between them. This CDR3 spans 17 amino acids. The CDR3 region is CASSLGGGAGNNQPQHF. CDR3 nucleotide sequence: TGCGCCAGCAGCTTGGGGGGCGGTGCAGGGAACAATCAGCCCCAGCATTTT.

The CDR3 protein is CASIGQDAYGYTF. The CDR3 DNA is TGTGCCAGTATTGGACAGGACGCCTATGGCTACACCTTC. The chain uses TRBV19 and TRBJ1-2; 7 positions match TRBD1. There are 13 residues in the CDR3. Germline V lookup: CDR1 LNHDA, CDR2 SQIVND (reference sequence). Trimming at V came to 7 bases and at J to 4 bases, leaving 6 bases not matched to a gene.

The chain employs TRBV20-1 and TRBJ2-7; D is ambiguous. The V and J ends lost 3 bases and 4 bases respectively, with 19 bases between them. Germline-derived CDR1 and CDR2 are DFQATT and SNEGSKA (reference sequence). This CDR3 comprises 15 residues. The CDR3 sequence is CSARSSGRIGYEQYF. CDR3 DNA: TGCAGTGCTAGGAGTTCGGGCAGGATCGGGTACGAGCAGTACTTC.

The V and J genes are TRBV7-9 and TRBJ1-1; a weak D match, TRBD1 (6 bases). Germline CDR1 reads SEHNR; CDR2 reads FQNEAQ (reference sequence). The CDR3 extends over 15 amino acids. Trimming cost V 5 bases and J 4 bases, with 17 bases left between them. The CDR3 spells CASSTRQDVSTEAFF. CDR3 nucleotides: TGTGCCAGCAGCACCAGACAGGATGTGAGCACTGAAGCTTTCTTT.

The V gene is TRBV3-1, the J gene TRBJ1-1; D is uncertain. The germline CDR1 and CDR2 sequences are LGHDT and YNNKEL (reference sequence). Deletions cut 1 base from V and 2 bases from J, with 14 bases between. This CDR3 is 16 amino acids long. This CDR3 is CASSQGIPQLNTEAFF. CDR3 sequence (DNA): TGTGCCAGCAGCCAAGGGATACCTCAGTTAAACACTGAAGCTTTCTTT.

The DNA for the CDR3 is TGTGCCAGTAGTGCGAAGACGGGACAGGGAAGCGCTATTCAGTACTTC. It specifies CASSAKTGQGSAIQYF. V is TRBV19 and J is TRBJ2-4, with 9 bases lining up with TRBD1. This CDR3 is 16 amino acids long. Germline-derived CDR1 and CDR2 are LNHDA and SQIVND (reference sequence). J lost 10 bases, V lost 5 bases, and 15 bases had no gene match.

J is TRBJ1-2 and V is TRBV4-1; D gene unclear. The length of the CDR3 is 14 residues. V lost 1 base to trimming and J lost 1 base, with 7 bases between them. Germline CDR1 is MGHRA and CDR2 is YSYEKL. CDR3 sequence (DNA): TGCGCCAGCAGCCAAGCTCCCGGTAACTATGGCTACACCTTC. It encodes CASSQAPGNYGYTF.

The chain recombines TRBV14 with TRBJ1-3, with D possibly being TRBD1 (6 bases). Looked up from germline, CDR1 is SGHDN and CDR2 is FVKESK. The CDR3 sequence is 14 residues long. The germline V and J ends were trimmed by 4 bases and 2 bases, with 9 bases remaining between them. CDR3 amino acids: CASSRSGAGNTIYF. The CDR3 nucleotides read TGTGCCAGCAGCCGTTCAGGGGCTGGAAACACCATATATTTT.

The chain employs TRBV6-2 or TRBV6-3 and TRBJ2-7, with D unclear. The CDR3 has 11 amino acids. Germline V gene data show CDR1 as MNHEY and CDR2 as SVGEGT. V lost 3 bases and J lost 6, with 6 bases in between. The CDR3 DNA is TGTGCCAGCAGTTATTATTCCGAGCAGTACTTC. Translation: CASSYYSEQYF.

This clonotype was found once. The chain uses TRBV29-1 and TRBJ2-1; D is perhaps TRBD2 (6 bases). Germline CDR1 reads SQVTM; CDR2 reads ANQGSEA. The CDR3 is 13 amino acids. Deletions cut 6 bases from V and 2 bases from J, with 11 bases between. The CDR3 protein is CSVPGLAYNEQFF. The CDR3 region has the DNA TGCAGCGTCCCGGGACTCGCCTACAATGAGCAGTTCTTC.

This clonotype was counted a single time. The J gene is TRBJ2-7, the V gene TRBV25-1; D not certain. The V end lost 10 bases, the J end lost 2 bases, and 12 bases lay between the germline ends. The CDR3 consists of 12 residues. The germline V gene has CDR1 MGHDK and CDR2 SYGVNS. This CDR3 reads CATASPPYEQYF. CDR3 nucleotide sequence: TGTGCCACAGCCTCTCCCCCCTACGAGCAGTACTTC.

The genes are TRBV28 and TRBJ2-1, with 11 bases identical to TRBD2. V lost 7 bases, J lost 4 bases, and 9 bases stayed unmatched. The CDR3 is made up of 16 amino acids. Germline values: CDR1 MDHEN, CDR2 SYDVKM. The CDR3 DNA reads TGTGCCAGCATTCCTAGCGGGAGGTCGGTTTACAATGAGCAGTTCTTC. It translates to CASIPSGRSVYNEQFF.

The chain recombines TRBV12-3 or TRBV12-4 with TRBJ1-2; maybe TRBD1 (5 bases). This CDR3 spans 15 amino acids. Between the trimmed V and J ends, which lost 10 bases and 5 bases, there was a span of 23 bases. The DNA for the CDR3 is TGTGCCACCGCGCGCGGGGGAGACCGTAGATATGGCTACACCTTC. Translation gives CATARGGDRRYGYTF.

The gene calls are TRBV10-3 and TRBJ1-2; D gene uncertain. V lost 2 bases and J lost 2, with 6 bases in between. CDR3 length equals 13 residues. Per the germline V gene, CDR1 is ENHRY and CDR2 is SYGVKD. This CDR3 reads CAISEQVNYGYTF. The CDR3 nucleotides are TGTGCCATCAGTGAGCAGGTGAACTATGGCTACACCTTC.

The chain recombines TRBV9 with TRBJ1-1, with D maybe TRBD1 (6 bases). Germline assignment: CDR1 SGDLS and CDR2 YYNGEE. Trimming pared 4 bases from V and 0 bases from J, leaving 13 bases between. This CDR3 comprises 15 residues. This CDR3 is CASSPAGGLNTEAFF. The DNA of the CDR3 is TGTGCCAGCAGCCCCGCGGGGGGGCTGAACACTGAAGCTTTCTTT. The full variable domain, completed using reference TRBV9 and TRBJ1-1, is DSGVTQTPKHLITATGQRVTLRCSPRSGDLSVYWYQQSLDQGLQFLIQYYNGEERAKGNILERFSAQQFPDLHSELNLSSLELGDSALYFCASSPAGGLNTEAFFGQGTRLTVV.

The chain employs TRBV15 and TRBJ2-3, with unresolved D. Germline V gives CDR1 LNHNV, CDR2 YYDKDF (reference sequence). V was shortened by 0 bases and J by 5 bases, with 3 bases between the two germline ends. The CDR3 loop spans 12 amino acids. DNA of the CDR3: TGTGCCACCAGCAGAGATAAAGATACGCAGTATTTT. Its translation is CATSRDKDTQYF.

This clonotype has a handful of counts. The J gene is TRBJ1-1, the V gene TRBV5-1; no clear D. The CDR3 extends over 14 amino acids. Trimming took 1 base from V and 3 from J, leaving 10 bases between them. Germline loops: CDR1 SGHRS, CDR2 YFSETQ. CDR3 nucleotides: TGCGCCAGCAGCTTGTGGCAGGATGACACTGAAGCTTTCTTT. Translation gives CASSLWQDDTEAFF.

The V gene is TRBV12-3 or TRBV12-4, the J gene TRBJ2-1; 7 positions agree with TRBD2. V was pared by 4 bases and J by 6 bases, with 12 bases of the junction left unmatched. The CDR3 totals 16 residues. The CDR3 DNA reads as TGTGCCAGCAGTTCTCAACGCCTAAAGCGGGGCAATGAGCAGTTCTTC. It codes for CASSSQRLKRGNEQFF.

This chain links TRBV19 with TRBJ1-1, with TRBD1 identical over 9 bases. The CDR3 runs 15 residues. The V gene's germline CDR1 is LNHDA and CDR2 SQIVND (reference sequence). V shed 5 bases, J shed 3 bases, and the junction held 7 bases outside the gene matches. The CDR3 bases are TGTGCCAGTAGTGGACCCGGGACAGGGTACACTGAAGCTTTCTTT. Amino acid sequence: CASSGPGTGYTEAFF.

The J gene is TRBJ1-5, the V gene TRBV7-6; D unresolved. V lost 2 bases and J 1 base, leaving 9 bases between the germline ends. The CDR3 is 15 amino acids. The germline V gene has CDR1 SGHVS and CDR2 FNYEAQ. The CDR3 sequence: CASSLKDSSNQPQHF. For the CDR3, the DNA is TGTGCCAGCAGCTTAAAGGATTCCAGCAATCAGCCCCAGCATTTT.

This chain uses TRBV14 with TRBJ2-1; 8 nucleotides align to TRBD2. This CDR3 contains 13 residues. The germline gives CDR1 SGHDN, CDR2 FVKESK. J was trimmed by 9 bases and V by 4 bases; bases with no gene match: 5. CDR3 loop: CASSRTSSGEQFF. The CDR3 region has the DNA TGTGCCAGCAGCCGGACTAGCTCGGGTGAGCAGTTCTTC.